The sequence of this T cell receptor (beta chain) was determined in a study of cytomegalovirus exposure and HLA in healthy donors. Vbeta (60) and Jbeta (13) primers were used in the PCR. Assay: immunoSEQ multiplex PCR; the TCRdb copy retains only in-frame clones and omits some. The profile shows around 170,000 clones, over 70% of them singletons. Germline-derived CDR1 and CDR2 are SGHNT and YENEEA. V dropped 4 bases and J dropped 2 bases, with 11 bases sitting between them. CDR3 length: 14 residues. The TCR was taken from a man aged 50 to 59 in good health and CMV-seronegative. The material sequenced was PBMCs. The genes are TRBV11-3 and TRBJ2-5; D possibly corresponds to TRBD1 (6 bases). Here the CDR3 reads CASSWTAPQETQYF. In nucleotides, the CDR3 is TGTGCCAGCAGCTGGACAGCCCCACAAGAGACCCAGTACTTC. Variable domain in full (rest from reference TRBV11-3 and TRBJ2-5): EAGVVQSPRYKIIEKKQPVAFWCNPISGHNTLYWYLQNLGQGPELLIRYENEEAVDDSQLPKDRFSAERLKGVDSTLKIQPAELGDSAVYLCASSWTAPQETQYFGPGTRLLVL.